The source of this TCR beta chain is a study of T-cell reconstitution after alpha-beta-depleted transplantation in children. The study, taken as a whole, reports: Reported findings indicate that, about two months after transplant, alpha-beta T cells came from several hundred expanded clones, which were derived from non-depleted graft cells. When one year had passed after transplant, most T-cell counts and diversity came from newly produced T cells. From surviving recipient T cells and thymic progenitors came the high day-60 TCRbeta diversity observed in some patients.

This clonotype was picked up a small number of times. What it recognizes is unknown. The authors prepared the TCRbeta library with unique molecular identifiers. Each CDR3 protein is one row after TCRdb ran MiXCR on the PCR reads. Of about a million distinct CDR3 sequences in the sample, about 29% were seen once. The CDR3 loop spans 15 amino acids. V was cut by 5 bases and J by 6 bases, with 20 bases left in between. Germline CDR1 and CDR2: SGHAT and FQNNGV. The TCR comes from a boy younger than two who had a stem cell transplant for SCID, so the T cells may come from the graft donor. The V and J genes are TRBV11-2 and TRBJ2-7; D is perhaps TRBD1 (8 bases). Sequenced material: PBMCs, mostly from graft donor cells, taken 360 days after TCRalphabeta/CD19-depleted stem cell transplant. The CDR3 sequence is CASSPAGQGGGEQYF. The CDR3 nucleotides read TGTGCCAGCAGCCCCGCCGGACAGGGAGGGGGCGAGCAGTACTTC.